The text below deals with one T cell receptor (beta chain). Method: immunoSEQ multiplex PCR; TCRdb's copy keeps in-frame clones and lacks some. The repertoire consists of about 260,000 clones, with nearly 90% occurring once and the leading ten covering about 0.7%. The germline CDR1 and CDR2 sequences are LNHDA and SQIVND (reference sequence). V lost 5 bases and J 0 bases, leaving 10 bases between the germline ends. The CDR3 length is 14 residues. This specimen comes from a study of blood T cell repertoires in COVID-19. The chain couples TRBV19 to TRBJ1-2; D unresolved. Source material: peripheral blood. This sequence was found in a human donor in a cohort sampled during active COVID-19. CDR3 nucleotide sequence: TGTGCCAGTAGTCTGGGAGCCTCTAACTATGGCTACACCTTC. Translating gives CASSLGASNYGYTF.